The 6 T cell receptor beta chains in this list originate from one sample, sequenced in a study of TIL therapy for anti-PD-1-resistant metastatic lung cancer. The time point is: pre-treatment sample, taken before nivolumab and TIL therapy. Tumor tissue came from excised metastases, mostly pleural nodules or supraclavicular lymph nodes. This was the immunoSEQ v3 assay. Clones were read by immunoSEQ multiplex PCR, and TCRdb kept only the in-frame ones, dropping some. The data show roughly 26,000 clones, 72% seen once. Material: tumor tissue, obtained at baseline. These receptor sequences come from a person between 30 and 79 years old with non-small cell lung cancer.

The V and J genes are TRBV27 and TRBJ2-7; 8 nucleotides match TRBD2. CDR1 and CDR2 (germline): MNHEY, SMNVEV (reference sequence). This CDR3 is 14 amino acids long. V dropped 6 bases and J dropped 0; count of bases not matched to a gene: 4. The CDR3 loop is CASSLSGDSYEQYF. CDR3 in DNA: TGTGCCAGCAGCCTTAGCGGGGACTCCTACGAGCAGTACTTC.

This clone was seen only a few times. This chain links TRBV19 with TRBJ1-6, with 10 bases fitting TRBD1. Per germline, CDR1 LNHDA and CDR2 SQIVND (reference sequence). With 4 bases clipped from V and 7 bases from J, the junction kept 10 bases outside the gene matches. The CDR3 is made up of 17 amino acids. For the CDR3, the DNA is TGTGCCAGTAGTAAAGGTCCCGGGACAGGGGACAATTCACCCCTCCACTTT. This encodes CASSKGPGTGDNSPLHF.

The rearrangement links TRBV7-9 to TRBJ2-1; D unclear. The V end lost 3 bases, the J end lost 7 bases, and 16 bases lay between the germline ends. CDR3 length: 15 amino acids. Germline V gives CDR1 SEHNR, CDR2 FQNEAQ (reference sequence). In DNA form, the CDR3 reads TGTGCCAGCAGCTTCCCAGGATTGGAGACGAATGAGCAGTTCTTC. Translating it yields CASSFPGLETNEQFF.

This sequence joins TRBV19 and TRBJ2-1; tentatively, D is TRBD2 (5 bases). The V and J ends lost 7 bases and 8 bases respectively, with 18 bases between them. There are 14 residues in the CDR3. Per the germline V gene, CDR1 is LNHDA and CDR2 is SQIVND (reference sequence). In DNA form, the CDR3 reads TGTGCCAGTATCCAAGGGAGAGGGAGCGATGAGCAGTTCTTC. This translates into CASIQGRGSDEQFF.

J is TRBJ2-5 and V is TRBV19; D might be TRBD1 (6 bases). The V end lost 1 base, the J end lost 2 bases, and 17 bases lay between the germline ends. This CDR3 is built from 17 residues. Per the germline V gene, CDR1 is LNHDA and CDR2 is SQIVND (reference sequence). CDR3 amino acids: CASSIAPTGLRQETQYF. The CDR3 DNA sequence: TGTGCCAGTAGTATAGCCCCGACAGGACTGAGACAAGAGACCCAGTACTTC.

The genes are TRBV6-5 and TRBJ2-7, with D possibly being TRBD1 (5 bases). The CDR3 covers 14 residues. V was pared by 4 bases and J by 4 bases, with 14 bases between. The germline gives CDR1 MNHEY, CDR2 SVGAGI. DNA for the CDR3: TGTGCCAGCAGTTCTGGCAGGGAATTGTACGAGCAGTACTTC. Its translation: CASSSGRELYEQYF.